The 16 T cell receptor beta chains in this list originate from one sample, sequenced in a study of PD-1 blockade in classical Hodgkin lymphoma. Using immunoSEQ multiplex PCR, the repertoire was profiled, and TCRdb retains in-frame clones only, with some absent. In the table there are tens of thousands of clones, about nine tenths of which are singletons. Time point defined: newly diagnosed, previously untreated cHL patient sample. The sample was peripheral blood mononuclear cells (PBMCs). The receptors come from a human donor with classical Hodgkin lymphoma.

This sequence joins TRBV19 and TRBJ1-2; 11 bases are a match to TRBD1. Germline trimming cut 3 bases from V and 7 bases from J; bases unmatched to any gene: 4. This CDR3 region has 14 residues. Per the germline V gene, CDR1 is LNHDA and CDR2 is SQIVND (reference sequence). CDR3 coding DNA: TGTGCCAGTAGTATTACGGGGACAGGGGGTGGCTACACCTTC. Translated, it gives CASSITGTGGGYTF.

This rearrangement joins TRBV4-1 to TRBJ2-1; a possible D gene is TRBD1 (6 bases). The germline CDR1 and CDR2 sequences are MGHRA and YSYEKL. With 4 bases removed from V and 3 bases from J, the gap between germline ends came to 16 bases. CDR3 length equals 16 residues. CDR3 coding DNA: TGCGCCAGCAGCCGGGACGTGGGGACACTCTACAATGAGCAGTTCTTC. Translated: CASSRDVGTLYNEQFF.

The chain couples TRBV9 to TRBJ1-2, with 8 bases aligning to TRBD1. The V gene's germline CDR1 is SGDLS and CDR2 YYNGEE. With V trimmed by 4 bases and J by 2 bases, 4 bases remained unmatched. This CDR3 contains 14 residues. The CDR3, as DNA: TGTGCCAGCAGCCCAGGGGGCAAGAACTATGGCTACACCTTC. It specifies CASSPGGKNYGYTF.

The chain carries TRBV5-1 and TRBJ1-1; D is unclear. The CDR3 consists of 14 residues. The germline V gene has CDR1 SGHRS and CDR2 YFSETQ. Trimming cost V 0 bases and J 4 bases, with 10 bases left between them. The CDR3 nucleotides are TGCGCCAGCAGCTTGGAGAGCCTGGGCACTGAAGCTTTCTTT. Translating it yields CASSLESLGTEAFF. The whole variable domain, remainder taken from reference TRBV5-1 and TRBJ1-1, is KAGVTQTPRYLIKTRGQQVTLSCSPISGHRSVSWYQQTPGQGLQFLFEYFSETQRNKGNFPGRFSGRQFSNSRSEMNVSTLELGDSALYLCASSLESLGTEAFFGQGTRLTVV.

J is TRBJ2-7 and V is TRBV5-4; no clear D gene. CDR1 SGHNT and CDR2 YYREEE come from the germline V gene (reference sequence). With 0 bases removed from V and 6 bases from J, the gap between germline ends came to 7 bases. The CDR3 consists of 12 residues. The CDR3 sequence is CASSLEGSEQYF. In nucleotides, the CDR3 is TGTGCCAGCAGCTTGGAAGGGTCCGAGCAGTACTTC.

The rearrangement links TRBV5-4 to TRBJ1-1; TRBD1 is a possible D gene (6 bases). CDR1 is SGHNT, CDR2 YYREEE, per germline (reference sequence). This CDR3 is built from 15 residues. V dropped 1 base and J dropped 1 base, with 11 bases sitting between them. The CDR3 coding sequence is TGTGCCAGCAGCTTGATGGGGGGGGCGAACACTGAAGCTTTCTTT. This gives the protein CASSLMGGANTEAFF.

Only a few counts were recorded for this clone. The sample has other DNA sequences that encode this CDR3 too. The rearrangement joins TRBV15 to TRBJ1-5; D gene uncertain. V lost 0 bases and J 0 bases, leaving 6 bases between the germline ends. The CDR3 runs to 15 residues. Germline V lookup: CDR1 LNHNV, CDR2 YYDKDF (reference sequence). The CDR3 nucleotides are TGTGCCACCAGCAGAGACCCAGGTAGCAATCAGCCCCAGCATTTT. Translating gives CATSRDPGSNQPQHF.

This clone was found a few times. The chain recombines TRBV19 with TRBJ1-5; D might be TRBD1 (6 bases). The CDR3 has 15 amino acids. Germline-derived CDR1 and CDR2 are LNHDA and SQIVND (reference sequence). The V and J ends lost 7 bases and 1 base respectively, with 14 bases between them. The CDR3 sequence: CASTEGRGSNQPQHF. The CDR3 region has the DNA TGTGCCAGTACGGAGGGGAGGGGGAGCAATCAGCCCCAGCATTTT.

The chain has TRBV7-3 and TRBJ1-2; D call uncertain. This CDR3 has 13 amino acids. V gave up 5 bases and J gave up 5 bases, with 12 bases separating them. The germline CDR1 and CDR2 sequences are SGHTA and FQGTGA. The CDR3 DNA is TGTGCCAGCAGCCAAGGGCCGTCGTATGGCTACACCTTC. Translated: CASSQGPSYGYTF.

V usage is TRBV4-1 and J usage is TRBJ1-2, with 12 bases aligning to TRBD1. The ends lost 2 bases at V and 5 bases at J; junction bases unmatched: 15. Germline V gene sequence: CDR1 MGHRA, CDR2 YSYEKL. The CDR3 runs to 19 residues. CDR3 coding DNA: TGCGCCAGCAGCCAAACCGGGACAGGGGGCACCTTTTCAGAATATGGCTACACCTTC. Protein product: CASSQTGTGGTFSEYGYTF.

The chain links TRBV6-1 to TRBJ1-2; the D is unclear. Per the germline V gene, CDR1 is MNHNS and CDR2 is SASEGT. CDR3 size: 16 residues. V gave up 1 base and J gave up 6 bases, with 18 bases separating them. CDR3 sequence reads: CASSEEATRVEDGYTF. The CDR3 DNA reads as TGTGCCAGCAGTGAAGAGGCGACGAGGGTGGAGGATGGCTACACCTTC.

The genes are TRBV2 and TRBJ2-3; D not resolved. The germline gives CDR1 SNHLY, CDR2 FYNNEI. V dropped 4 bases and J dropped 7 bases, with 6 bases sitting between them. The CDR3 contains 11 residues. The CDR3 region is CASSGGNTQYF. The CDR3 DNA reads TGTGCCAGCAGTGGTGGAAATACGCAGTATTTT.

On this clone itself: This specimen includes other DNA sequences encoding the same CDR3. This chain joins TRBV2 and TRBJ2-1; no clear D. The germline CDR1 and CDR2 sequences are SNHLY and FYNNEI. The CDR3 totals 12 residues. The germline V and J ends were trimmed by 8 bases and 4 bases, with 9 bases remaining between them. The chain's CDR3 is CASLGPYNEQFF. CDR3 DNA: TGTGCCAGCCTAGGACCGTACAATGAGCAGTTCTTC.

This chain connects TRBV28 to TRBJ2-1; TRBD2 matches at 13 bases. This CDR3 region has 18 residues. The germline V gene encodes CDR1 MDHEN and CDR2 SYDVKM. With 3 bases clipped from V and 4 bases from J, the junction kept 9 bases outside the gene matches. The CDR3 loop reads CASSLALAGGGIYNEQFF. The CDR3 DNA reads as TGTGCCAGCAGTTTGGCACTAGCGGGAGGGGGGATATACAATGAGCAGTTCTTC.

The V and J genes are TRBV27 and TRBJ2-7; the D gene is possibly TRBD2 (6 bases). Per germline, CDR1 MNHEY and CDR2 SMNVEV (reference sequence). V was clipped by 5 bases and J by 3 bases, with 11 bases between them. The CDR3 totals 13 residues. The CDR3 here is CASSNLGGYEQYF. Written as DNA, the CDR3 is TGTGCCAGCAGTAACCTCGGGGGCTACGAGCAGTACTTC.

V is TRBV28 and J is TRBJ1-5; D remains ambiguous. Germline CDR1 reads MDHEN; CDR2 reads SYDVKM. The CDR3 consists of 13 residues. Trimming removed 5 bases at V and 3 bases at J, with 8 bases between. The CDR3 coding sequence is TGTGCCAGCAGTCTTAGATTCAATCAGCCCCAGCATTTT. This encodes CASSLRFNQPQHF.